This TCR beta chain originates from a study of long-term antiretroviral therapy in people with HIV. Study observations and caveats: Clones that had undergone expansion before ART dominated the repertoire at all time points.

Trimming at V came to 5 bases and at J to 5 bases, leaving 5 bases not matched to a gene. The CDR3 runs to 14 residues. Germline values: CDR1 SGHNT, CDR2 YENEEA. Worth noting for this clone: The antigen is undetermined.

It was in the United States that all participants with HIV were treated. Cryopreserved PBMC numbered roughly 1-10 million per sample before DNA extraction. The assay used was immunoSEQ (version v3.0), run at survey level. Sequencing had a target that covered about 35,000-55,000 T-cell genomes per sample. The data were produced by immunoSEQ multiplex PCR, yet TCRdb's version contains in-frame clones alone and is incomplete. The sample contains about 22,000 clones, around 85% of which appear only once. The sample in question was unsorted PBMCs, obtained 1.6 years after starting antiretroviral therapy. The chain has TRBV11-3 and TRBJ2-2, with 7 bases identical to TRBD1. This TCR was sampled from a man aged 35 to 55 with HIV. CDR3 sequence reads: CASSRGQRTGELFF. In DNA form, the CDR3 reads TGTGCCAGCAGCCGGGGACAGAGAACCGGGGAGCTGTTTTTT.